One sample yielded the 7 T cell receptor beta chains listed below, sequenced in a study of cytomegalovirus exposure and HLA in healthy donors. PCR amplification relied on 60 Vbeta primers (plus 13 Jbeta primers). Generated by immunoSEQ multiplex PCR, the TCRdb table keeps only in-frame clones and is missing some. The table lists some 150,000 clones, 65% to 85% of them singletons. The sample taken for sequencing was PBMCs. The receptors derive from a woman aged 25 to 39 in good health and CMV-seropositive.

The chain has TRBV7-2 and TRBJ2-5, with a possible D match to TRBD1 (6 bases). V gave up 1 base and J gave up 1 base, with 13 bases separating them. Germline CDR1 SGHTA, CDR2 FQGNSA. This CDR3 region has 16 residues. CDR3 DNA sequence: TGTGCCAGCAGCTTAGTTGGACAGATTTCCCAAGAGACCCAGTACTTC. Amino acids: CASSLVGQISQETQYF.

The rearrangement uses TRBV5-1 and TRBJ2-2; D not certain. Germline lookup yields CDR1 SGHRS and CDR2 YFSETQ. CDR3 length: 14 amino acids. Deletions cut 0 bases from V and 4 bases from J, with 7 bases between. CDR3 nucleotide sequence: TGCGCCAGCAGCTTGGGGAGTGGCACCGGGGAGCTGTTTTTT. It translates to CASSLGSGTGELFF.

The chain carries TRBV11-2 and TRBJ2-7; weak D call: TRBD2 (5 bases). The CDR3 runs 13 residues. Germline V gives CDR1 SGHAT, CDR2 FQNNGV. V was clipped by 1 base and J by 2 bases, with 6 bases between them. The CDR3 is CASSLAEAYEQYF. DNA of the CDR3: TGTGCCAGCAGCTTAGCGGAGGCCTACGAGCAGTACTTC. The full variable domain, in which reference TRBV11-2 and TRBJ2-7 provide the parts outside the CDR3, is EAGVAQSPRYKIIEKRQSVAFWCNPISGHATLYWYQQILGQGPKLLIQFQNNGVVDDSQLPKDRFSAERLKGVDSTLKIQPAKLEDSAVYLCASSLAEAYEQYFGPGTRLTVT.

This chain connects TRBV7-9 to TRBJ2-7; perhaps TRBD2 as D (5 bases). Germline assignment: CDR1 SEHNR and CDR2 FQNEAQ (reference sequence). The CDR3 totals 16 residues. With 5 bases removed from V and 1 base from J, the gap between germline ends came to 18 bases. The CDR3 region has the DNA TGTGCCAGCAGCACAAGCTTGCACGGGAAATCCTACGAGCAGTACTTC. The encoded protein is CASSTSLHGKSYEQYF.

This sequence joins TRBV30 and TRBJ2-2; 11 bases are shared with TRBD1. The germline gives CDR1 GTSNPN, CDR2 SVGIG (reference sequence). The CDR3 extends over 14 amino acids. J gave up 7 bases and V 7 bases, and 8 bases lay outside the gene matches. This CDR3 is CASPGQGGGGELFF. The DNA of the CDR3 is TGTGCCTCGCCGGGACAGGGGGGCGGCGGGGAGCTGTTTTTT.

This clone was seen only a few times. The genes are TRBV25-1 and TRBJ1-2; unclear D gene. The CDR3 runs to 12 residues. Germline lookup yields CDR1 MGHDK and CDR2 SYGVNS. V was pared by 3 bases and J by 2 bases, with 4 bases between. CDR3 sequence (DNA): TGTGCCAGCAGTGACCAGAACTATGGCTACACCTTC. It codes for CASSDQNYGYTF.

The V gene is TRBV19, the J gene TRBJ2-2, with D possibly matching TRBD1 (5 bases). The CDR3 contains 13 residues. From germline, CDR1 is LNHDA and CDR2 SQIVND (reference sequence). The V gene lost 6 bases and the J gene lost 7 bases, with 12 bases spanning the gap. The CDR3 spells CASRGPRGGELFF. CDR3 DNA sequence: TGTGCCAGTAGGGGGCCACGAGGCGGGGAGCTGTTTTTT.